The 8 T cell receptor beta chains reported below all come from one sample, sequenced in a study of blood T cell repertoires in COVID-19. Repertoires were generated with immunoSEQ multiplex PCR, while TCRdb's copy carries only in-frame clones and drops some. This sample has about 130,000 clones, with 75% to 90% found just once. The sample taken for sequencing was PBMCs or T cells enriched from blood (not recorded which). These receptors were obtained from a man aged 25 to 45 who had recovered from COVID-19.

This rearrangement joins TRBV3-1 (or the pseudogene TRBV3-2) to TRBJ2-4; D might be TRBD1 (6 bases). CDR1 and CDR2 from the germline V gene are LGHDT and YNNKEL (reference sequence). With 2 bases removed from V and 11 bases from J, the gap between germline ends came to 16 bases. The CDR3 spans 14 residues. In nucleotides, the CDR3 is TGTGCCAGCAGCCAACGGGACAAAGGGCCTCTTCAGTACTTC. This translates into CASSQRDKGPLQYF.

The chain is built from TRBV3-1 (or the pseudogene TRBV3-2) and TRBJ2-7; 9 positions match TRBD2. Losses at the gene ends were 3 bases for V and 2 bases for J; bases not matched to a gene: 8. The germline V gene has CDR1 LGHDT and CDR2 YNNKEL (reference sequence). This CDR3 is 16 amino acids long. The CDR3, as DNA: TGTGCCAGCAGCCATAATAGCGGGGGCGGGACCTACGAGCAGTACTTC. Protein product: CASSHNSGGGTYEQYF.

The chain recombines TRBV7-9 with TRBJ2-7; TRBD2 aligns across 14 bases. This CDR3 has 14 amino acids. The trim removed 9 bases at V and 9 bases at J, leaving 10 bases unmatched. The germline gives CDR1 SEHNR, CDR2 FQNEAQ (reference sequence). CDR3 protein: CASTGTSGGVRQYV. CDR3 nucleotide sequence: TGTGCCAGTACCGGGACTAGCGGGGGAGTACGGCAGTACGTC.

This clone was found a few times. The rearrangement links TRBV5-1 to TRBJ2-7; 10 bases fit TRBD1. This CDR3 has 16 residues. Per germline, CDR1 SGHRS and CDR2 YFSETQ. Trimming took 3 bases from V and 7 from J; bases not matched to a gene: 13. The CDR3 region is CASSSDPGTGAGEQYV. The DNA of the CDR3 is TGCGCCAGCAGCTCTGACCCGGGGACAGGGGCGGGAGAGCAGTACGTC.

The chain joins TRBV19 to TRBJ1-3; 9 bases line up with TRBD1. Germline V gives CDR1 LNHDA, CDR2 SQIVND (reference sequence). Unmatched junction bases numbered 4, after V lost 9 bases and J lost 4 bases. The CDR3 covers 13 residues. The chain's CDR3 is CASLGQGGNTIYF. CDR3 coding DNA: TGTGCCAGCCTGGGACAGGGCGGAAACACCATATATTTT.

The rearrangement uses TRBV5-6 and TRBJ1-1, with D hard to call. This CDR3 is 16 amino acids long. Germline loops: CDR1 SGHDT, CDR2 YYEEEE. V was cut by 3 bases and J by 4 bases, with 19 bases left in between. The CDR3 sequence is CASSSYESGVGTEAFF. CDR3 DNA: TGTGCCAGCAGCTCCTATGAATCGGGAGTGGGCACTGAAGCTTTCTTT.

The V and J genes are TRBV19 and TRBJ1-2; D unresolved. The V and J ends lost 3 bases and 8 bases respectively, with 13 bases between them. This CDR3 spans 13 amino acids. From germline, CDR1 is LNHDA and CDR2 SQIVND (reference sequence). For the CDR3, the DNA is TGTGCCAGTAGTATGGGAGGGCTACGGGGCTACACCTTC. It codes for CASSMGGLRGYTF. Combining the CDR3 with reference TRBV19 and TRBJ1-2 gives the whole variable domain DGGITQSPKYLFRKEGQNVTLSCEQNLNHDAMYWYRQDPGQGLRLIYYSQIVNDFQKGDIAEGYSVSREKKESFPLTVTSAQKNPTAFYLCASSMGGLRGYTFGSGTRLTVV.

This clone was counted a few times. The rearrangement uses TRBV24-1 and TRBJ2-2; tentative D call: TRBD1 (5 bases). CDR1 KGHDR and CDR2 SFDVKD come from the germline V gene. Trimming removed 9 bases from V and 4 bases from J, with 14 bases in between. This CDR3 contains 14 residues. CDR3 DNA sequence: TGTGCCACCGCCGGCCAGGGCGGCACCGGGGAGCTGTTTTTT. Its translation: CATAGQGGTGELFF.